One sample yielded the 21 T cell receptor beta chains listed below, sequenced in a study of cytomegalovirus exposure and HLA in healthy donors. Profiling relied on immunoSEQ multiplex PCR, and the TCRdb table lists in-frame clones only, not all of them. The sample has just under 150,000 clones; about 91% are singletons. The sequencing input was PBMCs. The origin of the receptors is a man between 18 and 35 years old in good health and CMV-seropositive.

This chain connects TRBV4-2 to TRBJ2-2; D is possibly TRBD1 (6 bases). V was cut by 0 bases and J by 6 bases, with 11 bases left in between. Germline CDR1 and CDR2: LGHNA and YNFKEQ. The CDR3 extends over 15 amino acids. CDR3 nucleotide sequence: TGTGCCAGCAGCCAAGAGTGGAAGGGGGCCGGGGAGCTGTTTTTT. The encoded protein is CASSQEWKGAGELFF.

The chain carries TRBV7-9 and TRBJ1-1; D is perhaps TRBD1 (6 bases). Germline values: CDR1 SEHNR, CDR2 FQNEAQ (reference sequence). The CDR3 runs 13 residues. Deletions cut 3 bases from V and 5 bases from J, with 10 bases between. The CDR3 region is CASSFTGMTEAFF. Written as DNA, the CDR3 is TGTGCCAGCAGCTTTACAGGGATGACTGAAGCTTTCTTT.

The rearrangement uses TRBV30 and TRBJ2-7; 8 bases are shared with TRBD2. The CDR3 loop spans 11 amino acids. The V segment lost 3 bases and the J segment 7 bases; nucleotides outside the gene matches: 2. Germline V gene sequence: CDR1 GTSNPN, CDR2 SVGIG (reference sequence). The CDR3 bases are TGTGCCTGGAGCCGCGGGAGGGAGCAGTACTTC. Translation gives CAWSRGREQYF.

V usage is TRBV27 and J usage is TRBJ2-7, with 9 bases identical to TRBD2. The CDR3 is 14 amino acids. After removal of 2 bases from V and 2 bases from J, the junction contained 1 base not matched to a gene. Germline CDR1 and CDR2: MNHEY and SMNVEV (reference sequence). CDR3 loop: CASSLASGTYEQYF. CDR3 coding DNA: TGTGCCAGCAGTTTAGCTAGCGGGACCTACGAGCAGTACTTC.

The rearrangement uses TRBV20-1 and TRBJ2-3; possible D gene TRBD1, 6 bases. Germline V gene data show CDR1 as DFQATT and CDR2 as SNEGSKA (reference sequence). V was cut by 7 bases and J by 5 bases, with 10 bases left in between. The CDR3 loop spans 11 amino acids. The CDR3 reads CSGGHGDTQYF. CDR3 nucleotides: TGCAGTGGGGGGCACGGAGATACGCAGTATTTT.

The chain links TRBV4-1 to TRBJ1-3, with a tentative D call TRBD1 (6 bases). The germline V gene has CDR1 MGHRA and CDR2 YSYEKL. The V gene lost 3 bases and the J gene lost 2 bases, with 17 bases spanning the gap. The length of the CDR3 is 17 residues. The CDR3 loop is CASSQGTLRGPGNTIYF. CDR3 sequence (DNA): TGCGCCAGCAGCCAGGGTACACTCAGGGGTCCTGGAAACACCATATATTTT.

The chain has TRBV7-3 and TRBJ2-1; 10 nucleotides match TRBD2. V was pared by 4 bases and J by 1 base, with 4 bases of the junction left unmatched. The germline V gene encodes CDR1 SGHTA and CDR2 FQGTGA. The CDR3 extends over 16 amino acids. The CDR3, as DNA: TGTGCCAGCAGCTCGATAGCGGGGGGATCCTACAATGAGCAGTTCTTC. Its translation: CASSSIAGGSYNEQFF.

This clone was counted a few times. V and J are TRBV6-5 and TRBJ1-1; 7 bases are a match to TRBD1. The junction had 5 bases not matched to a gene; V was cut back by 6 bases and J by 4 bases. Per germline, CDR1 MNHEY and CDR2 SVGAGI. The CDR3 sequence is 13 residues long. The CDR3 loop reads CASRDREGTEAFF. The CDR3 DNA reads TGTGCCAGCAGAGACAGGGAAGGCACTGAAGCTTTCTTT.

V is TRBV9 and J is TRBJ2-7, with 7 bases fitting TRBD1. Germline V lookup: CDR1 SGDLS, CDR2 YYNGEE. The J segment lost 2 bases and the V segment lost 3 bases, leaving 8 bases of the junction unmatched. There are 15 residues in the CDR3. CDR3: CASSAFTGDPYEQYF. The CDR3 DNA reads TGTGCCAGCAGCGCTTTTACAGGGGATCCCTACGAGCAGTACTTC.

The chain uses TRBV14 and TRBJ1-2, with 9 positions matching TRBD1. V was pared by 6 bases and J by 7 bases, with 9 bases of the junction left unmatched. CDR1 is SGHDN, CDR2 FVKESK, per germline. The CDR3 spans 14 residues. The CDR3: CASRGTGKMSGYTF. The CDR3 DNA reads as TGTGCCAGCAGAGGGACAGGGAAAATGAGTGGCTACACCTTC.

The V call is TRBV7-9, the J call TRBJ1-2; D may be TRBD1 (6 bases). CDR1 is SEHNR, CDR2 FQNEAQ, per germline (reference sequence). V was clipped by 5 bases and J by 6 bases, with 13 bases between them. The CDR3 spans 13 residues. The CDR3 loop reads CASSQEQGDGYTF. For the CDR3, the DNA is TGTGCCAGCAGCCAAGAACAGGGCGATGGCTACACCTTC. The whole variable domain, remainder taken from reference TRBV7-9 and TRBJ1-2, is DTGVSQNPRHKITKRGQNVTFRCDPISEHNRLYWYRQTLGQGPEFLTYFQNEAQLEKSRLLSDRFSAERPKGSFSTLEIQRTEQGDSAMYLCASSQEQGDGYTFGSGTRLTVV.

This chain links TRBV2 with TRBJ2-5; perhaps TRBD1 as D (5 bases). This CDR3 contains 12 residues. Per germline, CDR1 SNHLY and CDR2 FYNNEI. With 6 bases removed from V and 5 bases from J, the gap between germline ends came to 10 bases. This CDR3 is CASRPGLETQYF. The CDR3 DNA sequence: TGTGCCAGCAGGCCAGGGCTGGAGACCCAGTACTTC.

The chain recombines TRBV6-4 with TRBJ2-4; 10 nucleotides agree with TRBD2. The V gene end was trimmed by 2 bases and the J gene end by 6 bases; junction bases not matched to a gene: 1. This CDR3 region has 14 residues. Germline V gene sequence: CDR1 MRHNA, CDR2 SNTAGT. The CDR3 DNA is TGTGCCAGCAGTGACAGCGGGGGGGCAAACATTCAGTACTTC. Translation gives CASSDSGGANIQYF.

V is TRBV27 and J is TRBJ2-1, with 8 nucleotides matching TRBD1. The ends lost 5 bases at V and 9 bases at J; junction bases unmatched: 12. This CDR3 region has 15 residues. The V gene's germline CDR1 is MNHEY and CDR2 SMNVEV (reference sequence). The CDR3 nucleotides read TGTGCCAGCAGTCATGGACAGGGTACTTCGAGTGAGCAGTTCTTC. This encodes CASSHGQGTSSEQFF.

DNA for the CDR3: TGTGCCAGCAGCTTGGGCGGGAGGAGGAGCTACGAGCAGTACTTC. Residues: CASSLGGRRSYEQYF. The chain uses TRBV5-4 and TRBJ2-7, with 8 bases identical to TRBD2. V trimming: 0 bases; J trimming: 3 bases; junction bases outside the gene matches: 5. The CDR3 is 15 residues long. Germline CDR1 SGHNT, CDR2 YYREEE (reference sequence).

The V gene is TRBV19, the J gene TRBJ1-1; no clear D. The CDR3 loop spans 15 amino acids. Trimming took off 5 bases at V and 7 bases at J, with 20 bases between the two ends. Looked up from germline, CDR1 is LNHDA and CDR2 is SQIVND (reference sequence). CDR3 bases: TGTGCCAGTAGTCTATGGAGGCTGGGGATAGGTGAAGCTTTCTTT. Translation: CASSLWRLGIGEAFF.

This rearrangement joins TRBV19 to TRBJ1-5, with D unresolved. The germline V gene encodes CDR1 LNHDA and CDR2 SQIVND (reference sequence). This CDR3 has 14 residues. The V and J ends lost 2 bases and 5 bases respectively, with 10 bases between them. In DNA form, the CDR3 reads TGTGCCAGTAGTATATTCGGGTTCGATCAGCCCCAGCATTTT. Its translation is CASSIFGFDQPQHF. Using reference TRBV19 and TRBJ1-5 for the parts outside the CDR3, the full variable domain is DGGITQSPKYLFRKEGQNVTLSCEQNLNHDAMYWYRQDPGQGLRLIYYSQIVNDFQKGDIAEGYSVSREKKESFPLTVTSAQKNPTAFYLCASSIFGFDQPQHFGDGTRLSIL.

This chain uses TRBV4-1 with TRBJ2-7; 8 bases fit TRBD2. Germline CDR1 is MGHRA and CDR2 is YSYEKL. Trimming at V came to 4 bases and at J to 4 bases, leaving 6 bases not matched to a gene. There are 14 residues in the CDR3. CDR3 in amino acids: CASSPREGLYEQYF. The DNA of the CDR3 is TGCGCCAGCAGCCCCCGGGAGGGACTATACGAGCAGTACTTC.

The V and J genes are TRBV7-8 and TRBJ2-1; TRBD2 matches at 12 bases. The germline V gene encodes CDR1 SGHVS and CDR2 FQNEAQ. The CDR3 extends over 20 amino acids. The junction had 13 bases not matched to a gene; V was cut back by 4 bases and J by 0 bases. In nucleotides, the CDR3 is TGTGCCAGCAGCTCCAAATCCAAGACTAGCGGGAGTGTCTCCTACAATGAGCAGTTCTTC. Its protein product is CASSSKSKTSGSVSYNEQFF.

Regarding this clone: Additional DNA sequences in this sample encode the identical CDR3. The gene calls are TRBV27 and TRBJ1-1; a possible D gene is TRBD1 (6 bases). Germline CDR1 and CDR2: MNHEY and SMNVEV (reference sequence). The CDR3 has 14 residues. The V and J ends lost 2 bases and 0 bases respectively, with 7 bases between them. Here the CDR3 reads CASSLQGMNTEAFF. CDR3 coding DNA: TGTGCCAGCAGTTTACAGGGGATGAACACTGAAGCTTTCTTT.

The chain has TRBV5-4 and TRBJ1-6; 7 nucleotides agree with TRBD1. V lost 4 bases and J lost 3; bases outside the gene matches: 4. The CDR3 totals 15 residues. Germline CDR1 is SGHNT and CDR2 is YYREEE (reference sequence). The chain's CDR3 is CASSGGQFYNSPLHF. For the CDR3, the DNA is TGTGCCAGCAGCGGGGGACAGTTCTATAATTCACCCCTCCACTTT.